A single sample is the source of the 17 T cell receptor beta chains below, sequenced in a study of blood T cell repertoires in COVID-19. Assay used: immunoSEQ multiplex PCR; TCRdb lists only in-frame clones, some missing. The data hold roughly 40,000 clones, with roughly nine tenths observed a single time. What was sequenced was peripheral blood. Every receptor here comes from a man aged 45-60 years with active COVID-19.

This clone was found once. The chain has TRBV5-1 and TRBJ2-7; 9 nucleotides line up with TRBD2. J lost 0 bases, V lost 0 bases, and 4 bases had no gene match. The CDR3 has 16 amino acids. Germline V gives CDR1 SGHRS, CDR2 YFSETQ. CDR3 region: CASSLGTSESSYEQYF. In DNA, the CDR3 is TGCGCCAGCAGCTTGGGGACTAGCGAAAGCTCCTACGAGCAGTACTTC.

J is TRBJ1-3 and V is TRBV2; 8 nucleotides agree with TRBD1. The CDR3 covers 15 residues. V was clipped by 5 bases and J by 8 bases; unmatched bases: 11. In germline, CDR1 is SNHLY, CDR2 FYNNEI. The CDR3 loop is CASSIRQGISHTIYF. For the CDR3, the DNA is TGTGCCAGCAGTATTCGACAGGGGATAAGTCACACCATATATTTT. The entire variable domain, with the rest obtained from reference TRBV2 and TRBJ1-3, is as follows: EPEVTQTPSHQVTQMGQEVILRCVPISNHLYFYWYRQILGQKVEFLVSFYNNEISEKSEIFDDQFSVERPDGSNFTLKIRSTKLEDSAMYFCASSIRQGISHTIYFGEGSWLTVV.

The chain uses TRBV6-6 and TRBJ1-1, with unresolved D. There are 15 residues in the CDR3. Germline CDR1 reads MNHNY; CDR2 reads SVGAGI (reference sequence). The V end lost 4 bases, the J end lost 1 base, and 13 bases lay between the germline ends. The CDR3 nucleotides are TGTGCCAGCAGTTGGGCTGGAGGAGCGAACACTGAAGCTTTCTTT. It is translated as CASSWAGGANTEAFF.

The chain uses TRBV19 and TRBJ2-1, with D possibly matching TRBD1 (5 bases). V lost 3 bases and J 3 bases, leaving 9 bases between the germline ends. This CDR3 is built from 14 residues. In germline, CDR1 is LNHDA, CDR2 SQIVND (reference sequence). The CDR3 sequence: CASSISGFYNEQFF. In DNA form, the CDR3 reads TGTGCCAGTAGTATCTCAGGGTTCTACAATGAGCAGTTCTTC.

Here the CDR3 reads CASSLDSTLNTEAFF. The CDR3 region has the DNA TGTGCCAGCAGCTTAGACTCCACTTTGAACACTGAAGCTTTCTTT. The chain employs TRBV7-8 and TRBJ1-1; D gene unclear. The CDR3 covers 15 residues. Per germline, CDR1 SGHVS and CDR2 FQNEAQ. V lost 1 base and J lost 0, with 9 bases in between.

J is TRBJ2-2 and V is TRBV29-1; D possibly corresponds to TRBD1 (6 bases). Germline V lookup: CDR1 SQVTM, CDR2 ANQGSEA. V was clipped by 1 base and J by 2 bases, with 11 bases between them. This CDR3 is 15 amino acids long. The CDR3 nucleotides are TGCAGCGTTGAAGTGGACAGAAGTAACACCGGGGAGCTGTTTTTT. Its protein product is CSVEVDRSNTGELFF.

The CDR3 DNA is TGTGCCAGCAGTCCACGGGGACTAGCGGGCTCTGGGGCCAACGTCCTGACTTTC. Translating gives CASSPRGLAGSGANVLTF. The chain couples TRBV28 to TRBJ2-6, with TRBD2 matching over 12 bases. After removal of 5 bases from V and 0 bases from J, the junction contained 5 bases not matched to a gene. The germline V gene has CDR1 MDHEN and CDR2 SYDVKM. The CDR3 loop spans 18 amino acids.

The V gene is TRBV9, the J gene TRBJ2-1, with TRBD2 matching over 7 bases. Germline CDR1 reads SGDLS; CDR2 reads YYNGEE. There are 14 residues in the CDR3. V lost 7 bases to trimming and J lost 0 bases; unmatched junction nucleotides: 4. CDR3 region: CASGRAGSYNEQFF. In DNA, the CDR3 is TGTGCCAGCGGGAGGGCCGGCTCCTACAATGAGCAGTTCTTC.

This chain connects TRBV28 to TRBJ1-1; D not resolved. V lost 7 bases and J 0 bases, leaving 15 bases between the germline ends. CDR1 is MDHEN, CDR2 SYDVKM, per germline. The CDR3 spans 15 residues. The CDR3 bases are TGTGCCAGCATCCTCGGACGGACTATGAACACTGAAGCTTTCTTT. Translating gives CASILGRTMNTEAFF.

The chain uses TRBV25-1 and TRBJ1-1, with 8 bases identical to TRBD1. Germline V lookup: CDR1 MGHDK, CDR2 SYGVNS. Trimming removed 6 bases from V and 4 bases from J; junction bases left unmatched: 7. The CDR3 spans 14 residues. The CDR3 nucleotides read TGTGCCAGCAGATCGGACAGGGAGTTCACTGAAGCTTTCTTT. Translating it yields CASRSDREFTEAFF.

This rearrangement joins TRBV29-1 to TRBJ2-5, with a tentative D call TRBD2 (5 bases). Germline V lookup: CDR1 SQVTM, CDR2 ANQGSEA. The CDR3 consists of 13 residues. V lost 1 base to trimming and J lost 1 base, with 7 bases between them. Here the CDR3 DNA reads TGCAGCGTTGAAGGCCTAGCCCAAGAGACCCAGTACTTC. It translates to CSVEGLAQETQYF. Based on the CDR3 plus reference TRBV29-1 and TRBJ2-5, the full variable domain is SAVISQKPSRDICQRGTSLTIQCQVDSQVTMMFWYRQQPGQSLTLIATANQGSEATYESGFVIDKFPISRPNLTFSTLTVSNMSPEDSSIYLCSVEGLAQETQYFGPGTRLLVL.

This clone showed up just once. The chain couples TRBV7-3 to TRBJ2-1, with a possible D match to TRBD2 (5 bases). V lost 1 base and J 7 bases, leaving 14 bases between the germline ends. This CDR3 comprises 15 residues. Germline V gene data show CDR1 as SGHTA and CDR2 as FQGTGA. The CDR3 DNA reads TGTGCCAGCAGCTTAATACTGAGCGGAATTAATGAGCAGTTCTTC. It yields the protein CASSLILSGINEQFF.

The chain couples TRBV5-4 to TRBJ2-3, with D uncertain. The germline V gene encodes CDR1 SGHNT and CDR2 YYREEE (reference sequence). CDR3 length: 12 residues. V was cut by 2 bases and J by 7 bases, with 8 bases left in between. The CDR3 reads CASSFGSNTQYF. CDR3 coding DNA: TGTGCCAGCAGCTTCGGTAGCAATACGCAGTATTTT.

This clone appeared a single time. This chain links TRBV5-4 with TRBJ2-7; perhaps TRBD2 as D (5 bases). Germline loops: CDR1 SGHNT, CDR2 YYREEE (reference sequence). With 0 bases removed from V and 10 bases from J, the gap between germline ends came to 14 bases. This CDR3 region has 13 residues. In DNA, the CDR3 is TGTGCCAGCAGCTTGGTCCCCGGGGTCGGACAGTACTTC. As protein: CASSLVPGVGQYF.

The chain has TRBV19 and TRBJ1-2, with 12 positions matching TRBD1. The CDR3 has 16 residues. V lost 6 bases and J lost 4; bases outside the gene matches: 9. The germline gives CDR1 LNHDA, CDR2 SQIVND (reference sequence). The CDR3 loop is CASRFPGTGGVYGYTF. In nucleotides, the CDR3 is TGTGCCAGTAGATTCCCCGGGACAGGGGGCGTCTATGGCTACACCTTC.

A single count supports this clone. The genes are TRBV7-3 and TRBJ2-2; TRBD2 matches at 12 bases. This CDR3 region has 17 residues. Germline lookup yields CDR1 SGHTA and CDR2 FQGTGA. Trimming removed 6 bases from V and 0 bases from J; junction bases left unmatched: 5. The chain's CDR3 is CASRRRTSGANTGELFF. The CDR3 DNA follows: TGTGCCAGCAGGCGAAGGACTAGCGGGGCGAACACCGGGGAGCTGTTTTTT. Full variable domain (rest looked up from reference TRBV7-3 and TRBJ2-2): GAGVSQTPSNKVTEKGKYVELRCDPISGHTALYWYRQSLGQGPEFLIYFQGTGAADDSGLPNDRFFAVRPEGSVSTLKIQRTERGDSAVYLCASRRRTSGANTGELFFGEGSRLTVL.

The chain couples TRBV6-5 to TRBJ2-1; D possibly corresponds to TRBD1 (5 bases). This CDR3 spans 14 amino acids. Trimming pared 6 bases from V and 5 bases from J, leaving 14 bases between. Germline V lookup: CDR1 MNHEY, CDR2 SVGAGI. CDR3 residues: CASRVRTRDNEQFF. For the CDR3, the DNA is TGTGCCAGCAGGGTAAGGACACGCGACAATGAGCAGTTCTTC.